Listed below are T cell receptor beta chains from one sample, sequenced in a study of siplizumab effects on memory and regulatory T cells. The method was immunoSEQ multiplex PCR; TCRdb's version includes in-frame clones alone and lacks a portion of them. The sample includes 110,000 or so clones, 85% to 95% seen only once; the top ten take about 0.34%. The sequenced sample consisted of CD4+ T cells sorted from blood. The receptors originated from a human donor in good health. The CDR3 runs from the conserved cysteine through the conserved F or W.

>TRBV30|13
CAWNPQGAGELFF
>TRBV30|14
CAWSVGGSSYEQYF
>TRBV20-1|11
CSATSANEQFF
>TRBV7-2|15
CASSLEQGASYEQYF
>TRBV6-1|16
CASSVKVAGGEQPQHF
>TRBV10-3|16
CAISANTGQTNYGYTF
>TRBV2|14
CASSKGGSGSTIYF
>TRBV19|15
CASRKRRQVNEKLFF
>TRBV21-1|15
CASRGTAGLWDTIYF
>TRBV19|13
CASSIDSLTGQTF
>TRBV6-1|17
CASSGQSGGAFYNEQFF
>TRBV5-5|16
CASSLGWGPNTGELFF
>TRBV6-1|15
CASSRLAGGSETQYF
>TRBV19|15
CASSSTGAQNTEAFF
>TRBV28|12
CASRAPGGELFF
>TRBV29-1|14
CSVEGKGRPDTQYF
>TRBV5-4|12
CASSPGPNEQFF
>TRBV4-1|13
CASSPPLGYEQYF
>TRBV11-3|16
CASSSPGWAYTGELFF
>TRBV6-5|12
CASRQGIYGYTF
>TRBV6-1|14
CASRRREGGETQYF
>TRBV20-1|11
CSASSLGEQFF
>TRBV5-1|16
CASSLAGQLLQETQYF
>TRBV27|18
CASSRTSRTHIGNQPQHF
>TRBV20-1|11
CSASGYNEQFF
>TRBV6-6|14
CASRLDGHQETQYF
>TRBV11-3|15
CASSLGTGENTEAFF
>TRBV19|15
CASSPIDRARTEAFF
>TRBV5-1|16
CASSLFSGVPPETQYF
>TRBV9|16
CASSVTSGVLLGEQYF
>TRBV9|13
CASSVAGAGAAFF
>TRBV11-3|13
CASGGGSGNTIYF
>TRBV5-6|12
CASSFQGGEQYF
>TRBV29-1|14
CSVSLGQLNTEAFF